The clone carrying this T cell receptor beta chain has at least ten counts. The antigen is undetermined. This specimen comes from a study of CD8 T cells in ankylosing spondylitis. From germline, CDR1 is SGHTA and CDR2 FQGNSA. The CDR3 is 15 amino acids. Trimming removed 3 bases from V and 10 bases from J; junction bases left unmatched: 9. Findings and caveats of the study: Enrichment of disease-linked clones was reportedly significant in matched ankylosing spondylitis synovial fluid. Earlier reports found some motif variants in synovial fluid and blood in reactive arthritis. Fewer than ten highly homologous variants made up a TCR beta motif that seemed to typify ankylosing spondylitis blood.

It was by quantitative 5'-RACE with molecular barcodes that TCR beta libraries were made. Using its own MiXCR run on the 5' RACE reads, TCRdb lists one record per CDR3 protein. The sample lists about 240,000 distinct CDR3 sequences; around 9.1% were seen once. Source material: blood, either unsorted or a sorted T cell fraction (not recorded which). This clonotype was sampled from a male donor with ankylosing spondylitis or in good health (not recorded which). This chain links TRBV7-2 with TRBJ2-1, with 10 bases aligning to TRBD2. The CDR3 is CASSLSTSGYVEQFF. The CDR3 DNA sequence: TGTGCCAGCAGCTTGTCGACTAGCGGGTATGTGGAGCAGTTCTTC.